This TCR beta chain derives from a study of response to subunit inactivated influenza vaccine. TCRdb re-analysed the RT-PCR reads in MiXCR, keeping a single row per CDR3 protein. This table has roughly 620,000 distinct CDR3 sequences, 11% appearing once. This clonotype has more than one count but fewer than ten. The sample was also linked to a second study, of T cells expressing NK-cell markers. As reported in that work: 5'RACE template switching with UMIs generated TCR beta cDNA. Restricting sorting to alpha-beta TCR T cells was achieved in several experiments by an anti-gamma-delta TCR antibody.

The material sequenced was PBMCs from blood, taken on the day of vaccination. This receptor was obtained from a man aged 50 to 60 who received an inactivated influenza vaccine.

In DNA form, the CDR3 reads TGCAGTGCTAGTAAGGGGACTAGCAATCAGCCCCAGCATTTT. Translated: CSASKGTSNQPQHF. The chain employs TRBV20-1 and TRBJ1-5, with TRBD1 as a possible D gene (5 bases). Germline-derived CDR1 and CDR2 are DFQATT and SNEGSKA (reference sequence). This CDR3 has 14 residues. The V gene lost 3 bases and the J gene lost 0 bases, with 9 bases spanning the gap.